Following are 32 T cell receptor beta chains from one sample sequenced in a study of T cells in Graves' hyperthyroidism and ophthalmopathy. The investigators amplified TCR beta CDR3 regions from RNA transcripts. First-round RT-PCR with HTBI primers amplified the TCR CDR3 region. TCRdb recomputed calls from the multiplex PCR reads with MiXCR, one row per CDR3 protein. The sample contains hundreds of thousands of distinct CDR3 sequences, approximately 13% of which appear only once. Material: blood. These receptors all come from a woman under 40 with Graves' hyperthyroidism that later progressed to Graves' ophthalmopathy.

This clonotype appeared a few times. The CDR3 bases are TGCAGTGCCACCAATTATAGGGGGGAAGGAAGTAATGGCTACACCTTC. The encoded protein is CSATNYRGEGSNGYTF. The chain uses TRBV20-1 and TRBJ1-2; maybe TRBD1 (6 bases). The CDR3 is 16 amino acids. Germline V gene lookup returns CDR1 DFQATT and CDR2 SNEGSKA (reference sequence). Trimming pared 6 bases from V and 6 bases from J, leaving 26 bases between.

This clonotype was seen ten or more times. The genes are TRBV20-1 and TRBJ2-1, with 12 nucleotides matching TRBD1. CDR1 is DFQATT and CDR2 is SNEGSKA in the germline V gene (reference sequence). This CDR3 has 14 amino acids. The junction had 5 bases not matched to a gene; V was cut back by 3 bases and J by 8 bases. For the CDR3, the DNA is TGCAGTGCTAGGGATGGGACAGGGGGCTATGAGCAGTTCTTC. Its protein product is CSARDGTGGYEQFF.

This clonotype was counted a single time. Just one base apart from a much larger clone, this may be a read error. V gene TRBV28 combines with J gene TRBJ2-7; TRBD1 matches at 8 bases. Germline V gene lookup returns CDR1 MDHEN and CDR2 SYDVKM. The CDR3 is 14 residues long. The CDR3 loop is CTSSRRQGIYEQYF. The CDR3 region has the DNA TGTACCAGCAGTCGTCGACAGGGGATATACGAGCAGTACTTC. Supplemented by reference TRBV28 and TRBJ2-7, the full variable domain reads DVKVTQSSRYLVKRTGEKVFLECVQDMDHENMFWYRQDPGLGLRLIYFSYDVKMKEKGDIPEGYSVSREKKERFSLILESASTNQTSMYLCTSSRRQGIYEQYFGPGTRLTVT.

The rearrangement uses TRBV27 and TRBJ2-2; perhaps TRBD1 as D (5 bases). Trimming removed 3 bases from V and 2 bases from J, with 10 bases in between. Looked up from germline, CDR1 is MNHEY and CDR2 is SMNVEV (reference sequence). The CDR3 totals 15 residues. CDR3 sequence (DNA): TGTGCCAGCAGTTTTGGACATTCCAACACCGGGGAGCTGTTTTTT. Protein: CASSFGHSNTGELFF.

In its sample, this clonotype was seen a few times. The V gene is TRBV5-8, the J gene TRBJ2-4; D is uncertain. The CDR3 is 12 amino acids. Germline CDR1 is SGHTS and CDR2 is YDEGEE. Trimming cost V 1 base and J 9 bases, with 8 bases left between them. CDR3 coding DNA: TGTGCCAGCAGCTTGCTCTTGGGCATTCAGTACTTC. This translates into CASSLLLGIQYF.

This clonotype was recorded many times. The CDR3: CASSPGSATNEKLFF. CDR3 nucleotide sequence: TGTGCCAGCAGTCCCGGGTCCGCAACTAATGAAAAACTGTTTTTT. The rearrangement joins TRBV12-3 or TRBV12-4 to TRBJ1-4; D not certain. Trimming cost V 5 bases and J 0 bases, with 10 bases left between them. The CDR3 is 15 amino acids.

This clonotype came up many times. This sequence joins TRBV28 and TRBJ2-1; D is ambiguous. This CDR3 is built from 13 residues. Germline V CDR1 and CDR2: MDHEN, SYDVKM. V lost 4 bases, J lost 9 bases, and 13 bases lay in between. CDR3: CASSYDWGREQFF. CDR3 DNA sequence: TGTGCCAGCAGTTATGACTGGGGTCGTGAGCAGTTCTTC.

The CDR3 region has the DNA TGTGCCAGCAGCAACGACTATAGAGGCGAGCAGTACTTC. It encodes CASSNDYRGEQYF. This sequence joins TRBV9 and TRBJ2-7; TRBD2 might be the D (5 bases). Germline V gene data show CDR1 as SGDLS and CDR2 as YYNGEE. The CDR3 runs 13 residues. Between the trimmed V and J ends, which lost 4 bases and 6 bases, there was a span of 14 bases.

This clonotype was picked up a small number of times. The rearrangement links TRBV19 to TRBJ2-1, with 12 nucleotides matching TRBD1. After removal of 8 bases from V and 3 bases from J, the junction contained 2 bases not matched to a gene. The CDR3 has 14 residues. Germline-derived CDR1 and CDR2 are LNHDA and SQIVND (reference sequence). DNA for the CDR3: TGTGCCAGTGGGACAGGGGGCGACTACAATGAGCAGTTCTTC. This gives the protein CASGTGGDYNEQFF.

This clonotype was recorded at least ten times. V and J are TRBV2 and TRBJ1-4, with 8 bases lining up with TRBD1. Germline trimming cut 10 bases from V and 0 bases from J; bases unmatched to any gene: 4. The germline V gene has CDR1 SNHLY and CDR2 FYNNEI. The CDR3 spans 14 residues. The CDR3 region has the DNA TGTGCCACGACAGGGGTAACAACTAATGAAAAACTGTTTTTT. Translation: CATTGVTTNEKLFF.

CDR3 region: CASSSLDRVTEQFF. The CDR3 DNA follows: TGCGCCAGCAGCTCACTGGACAGGGTCACTGAGCAGTTCTTC. The chain links TRBV5-1 to TRBJ2-1; 8 nucleotides agree with TRBD1. The CDR3 spans 14 residues. The germline CDR1 and CDR2 sequences are SGHRS and YFSETQ. The ends lost 3 bases at V and 9 bases at J; junction bases unmatched: 8.

The V and J genes are TRBV29-1 and TRBJ1-2; TRBD1 matches at 11 bases. After removal of 8 bases from V and 11 bases from J, the junction contained 7 bases not matched to a gene. The CDR3 is 11 residues long. Germline V gene data show CDR1 as SQVTM and CDR2 as ANQGSEA. Here the CDR3 reads CSTRTGGEYTF. The CDR3 DNA reads TGCAGCACTCGGACAGGGGGCGAGTACACCTTC.

At least ten counts were recorded for this clonotype. The chain couples TRBV28 to TRBJ1-2, with D maybe TRBD1 (5 bases). This CDR3 has 15 residues. With 2 bases removed from V and 1 base from J, the gap between germline ends came to 11 bases. The germline CDR1 and CDR2 sequences are MDHEN and SYDVKM. The CDR3 region has the DNA TGTGCCAGCAGTTTAGGGGCAGACAATAACTATGGCTACACCTTC. As protein: CASSLGADNNYGYTF.

As concerns this clonotype: This may be a read error: a much more frequent sequence differs by one nucleotide. This chain uses TRBV28 with TRBJ2-6, with a tentative D call TRBD1 (7 bases). Germline V gene sequence: CDR1 MDHEN, CDR2 SYDVKM. Trimming cost V 5 bases and J 4 bases, with 12 bases left between them. This CDR3 spans 15 amino acids. For the CDR3, the DNA is TGTGCCAGCAGTGAACAGGGGAGGGGGGCCAACGTCCTGACTTTC. Translation gives CASSEQGRGANVLTF.

This clonotype appeared a few times. The chain is built from TRBV5-6 and TRBJ1-1, with 7 positions matching TRBD1. The CDR3 is 14 residues long. Unmatched junction bases numbered 3, after V lost 4 bases and J lost 0 bases. Germline V CDR1 and CDR2: SGHDT, YYEEEE. The chain's CDR3 is CASSRGHMNTEAFF. CDR3 nucleotide sequence: TGTGCCAGCAGCAGGGGGCACATGAACACTGAAGCTTTCTTT.

A remark on this clonotype: A much more abundant neighbour one base away suggests this may be a read error. The chain links TRBV12-3 or TRBV12-4 to TRBJ2-7, with 9 bases matching TRBD1. The CDR3 spans 15 residues. V shed 6 bases and J 5 bases; nucleotides not matched to a gene: 11. CDR3 sequence: CASSDSGTGRDEQYF. CDR3 DNA sequence: TGTGCCAGCAGCGACTCCGGGACAGGGCGCGACGAGCAGTACTTC.

The sample holds a few counts of this clonotype. One junction end does not reproduce the germline sequence, and a read error may be involved. The DNA of the CDR3 is TGTGCCAGCAGCGTAGATACGAAAACCGGGGAGCTGTTTTTT. It translates to CASSVDTKTGELFF. This rearrangement joins TRBV9 to TRBJ2-2; D not resolved. Looked up from germline, CDR1 is SGDLS and CDR2 is YYNGEE. The CDR3 contains 14 residues.

In this sample, this clonotype turned up many times. The rearrangement uses TRBV28 and TRBJ1-4; 7 bases are a match to TRBD1. The germline V gene has CDR1 MDHEN and CDR2 SYDVKM. The CDR3 has 18 amino acids. V lost 6 bases, J lost 1 base, and 14 bases stayed unmatched. The CDR3 spells CASSLPFYRGQTNEKLFF. CDR3 DNA: TGTGCCAGCAGCCTACCGTTTTACAGGGGCCAAACTAATGAAAAACTGTTTTTT.

Concerning this clonotype: With a much larger clone just one base away, this may be a read error. This chain connects TRBV11-2 to TRBJ1-3; D not certain. Germline V gives CDR1 SGHAT, CDR2 FQNNGV. The CDR3 covers 15 residues. The CDR3 loop reads CASNLMTSTGNTIYF. Written as DNA, the CDR3 is TGTGCCAGCAACTTAATGACAAGCACTGGAAACACCATATATTTT.

In this sample, this clonotype turned up many times. The CDR3 reads CASSRSWGQGEGYTF. CDR3 coding DNA: TGTGCCAGCAGCAGGAGTTGGGGACAGGGGGAAGGCTACACCTTC. V and J are TRBV7-2 and TRBJ1-2, with 11 bases matching TRBD1. CDR3 size: 15 residues. The V gene end was trimmed by 5 bases and the J gene end by 8 bases; junction bases not matched to a gene: 10. Germline CDR1 and CDR2: SGHTA and FQGNSA.

A note on this clonotype: One base away lies a much larger clone, so this may be a sequencing read error. CDR3 amino acids: CSASRSSYNEQFF. The CDR3 DNA reads TGCAGTGCTAGCCGGAGCTCCTACAATGAGCAGTTCTTC. V gene TRBV20-1 combines with J gene TRBJ2-1, with D hard to call. Between the trimmed V and J ends, which lost 3 bases and 0 bases, there was a span of 6 bases. CDR1 is DFQATT and CDR2 is SNEGSKA in the germline V gene (reference sequence). The CDR3 extends over 13 amino acids.

This clonotype was detected many times. V and J are TRBV18 and TRBJ1-1; weak D call: TRBD1 (5 bases). The CDR3 contains 15 residues. Trimming stripped 0 bases from V and 4 bases from J, with 12 bases between. Germline V CDR1 and CDR2: KGHSH, LQKENI. The CDR3 DNA is TGTGCCAGCTCACCACCGGGGGGTCTCTTCACTGAAGCTTTCTTT. It codes for CASSPPGGLFTEAFF.

This clonotype appeared a few times. The chain is built from TRBV14 and TRBJ2-4; D might be TRBD1 (6 bases). This CDR3 comprises 14 residues. Germline V gene lookup returns CDR1 SGHDN and CDR2 FVKESK. V was shortened by 2 bases and J by 10 bases, with 15 bases between the two germline ends. DNA of the CDR3: TGTGCCAGCAGCCAACTCGACAGGTCTGAAATTCAGTACTTC. Translated: CASSQLDRSEIQYF.

This clonotype has ten or more counts. CDR3 region: CASSLFGGRSEHYGYTF. Written as DNA, the CDR3 is TGTGCCAGCAGTTTATTCGGGGGGCGCTCGGAGCACTATGGCTACACCTTC. The V and J genes are TRBV28 and TRBJ1-2, with D perhaps matching TRBD1 (6 bases). V was cut by 1 base and J by 3 bases, with 18 bases left in between. The CDR3 length is 17 residues. Germline assignment: CDR1 MDHEN and CDR2 SYDVKM.

This clonotype was detected ten times or more. One end of the junction does not line up with germline, which may come from a read error. V is TRBV14 and J is TRBJ2-5, with 13 nucleotides matching TRBD2. Germline values: CDR1 SGHDN, CDR2 FVKESK. The CDR3 is 15 residues long. Here the CDR3 reads CASSEDGLAGATQYF. The DNA for the CDR3 is TGTGCCAGCAGCGAAGACGGACTAGCGGGAGCGACCCAGTACTTC.

The V and J genes are TRBV19 and TRBJ1-5; D unclear. Germline CDR1 and CDR2: LNHDA and SQIVND (reference sequence). This CDR3 contains 19 residues. V was cut by 0 bases and J by 3 bases, with 21 bases left in between. CDR3 region: CASSIDRELARLNNQPQHF. The CDR3 bases are TGTGCCAGTAGTATAGATCGAGAGTTAGCACGGCTGAACAATCAGCCCCAGCATTTT.

In regard to this clonotype: A read error may produce the germline difference seen at one junction end. The V and J genes are TRBV2 and TRBJ1-6; D possibly corresponds to TRBD1 (6 bases). Germline CDR1 is SNHLY and CDR2 is FYNNEI. The CDR3 is made up of 17 amino acids. The CDR3 DNA sequence: TGTGCCAGCAGTTCTCGGGGGCGGAAGTCCTATAATTCAGCCCTCCACTTT. This sequence encodes CASSSRGRKSYNSALHF.

This clonotype was picked up many times. The V and J genes are TRBV2 and TRBJ2-5; 11 bases map to TRBD2. With V trimmed by 6 bases and J by 1 base, 4 bases remained unmatched. This CDR3 has 15 amino acids. Germline-derived CDR1 and CDR2 are SNHLY and FYNNEI. CDR3 sequence (DNA): TGTGCCAGCAGAGGGACTAGCGGAATCCAAGAGACCCAGTACTTC. Its protein is CASRGTSGIQETQYF. Combining the CDR3 with reference TRBV2 and TRBJ2-5 gives the whole variable domain EPEVTQTPSHQVTQMGQEVILRCVPISNHLYFYWYRQILGQKVEFLVSFYNNEISEKSEIFDDQFSVERPDGSNFTLKIRSTKLEDSAMYFCASRGTSGIQETQYFGPGTRLLVL.

The chain has TRBV5-1 and TRBJ2-5, with D uncertain. The CDR3 is 12 residues long. The germline gives CDR1 SGHRS, CDR2 YFSETQ. The V gene lost 1 base and the J gene lost 5 bases, with 6 bases spanning the gap. CDR3 residues: CASSLTWETQYF. The CDR3 nucleotides read TGCGCCAGCAGCTTGACGTGGGAGACCCAGTACTTC.

The rearrangement uses TRBV14 and TRBJ2-7, with no clear D. The CDR3 extends over 14 amino acids. Trimming pared 1 base from V and 7 bases from J, leaving 14 bases between. Germline lookup yields CDR1 SGHDN and CDR2 FVKESK. The CDR3 DNA reads as TGTGCCAGCAGCCAAGCAGTCATCGGAGAGGAGCAGTACTTC. Translated, it gives CASSQAVIGEEQYF.

V is TRBV7-2 and J is TRBJ2-3; TRBD2 matches 9 bases. Germline loops: CDR1 SGHTA, CDR2 FQGNSA. The CDR3 runs 17 residues. Germline trimming cut 1 base from V and 1 base from J; bases unmatched to any gene: 6. The CDR3 DNA sequence: TGTGCCAGCAGCTTAGTTGTAGCGGGAGCTGGCACAGATACGCAGTATTTT. This sequence encodes CASSLVVAGAGTDTQYF.

A note on this clonotype: This may be a read error: a much more frequent sequence differs by one nucleotide. The gene calls are TRBV6-5 and TRBJ2-7; 7 bases fit TRBD2. Per germline, CDR1 MNHEY and CDR2 SVGAGI. The CDR3 is 16 residues long. The CDR3 loop reads CASSHSQRDPYYEQYF. The DNA for the CDR3 is TGTGCCAGCAGTCACTCTCAGCGGGACCCCTACTACGAGCAGTACTTC.